A selection of T cell receptor beta chains follows, all from one sample in a study of OX40 agonist ivuxolimab in advanced cancers. Produced via immunoSEQ multiplex PCR; TCRdb's table is partial and in-frame only. The profile shows more than 25,000 clones, about 83% of them singletons. The sample in question was CD4+ or CD8+ T cells sorted from blood, obtained in a trial of the OX40 agonist ivuxolimab. The receptor set was obtained from an adult with an advanced solid tumor such as melanoma, head and neck, liver or kidney cancer. The CDR3 runs from the conserved cysteine through the conserved F or W. The D gene is left open where the match is weak. Only some rows state a clone size, as once, few, many or a class for expanded clones.

- | TRBJ2-1 | TRBD1 | TRBV7-9 | TGTGCCAGCAGCTTAGGGGGACAGTACAATGAGCAGTTCTTC | CASSLGGQYNEQFF
- | TRBJ2-1 | - | TRBV7-9 | TGTGCCAGCCAATGGGGGAAAAACCCCTACAATGAGCAGTTCTTC | CASQWGKNPYNEQFF
- | TRBJ2-1 | - | TRBV5-1 | TGCGCCAGCAGCTTGAGTGTTTTGGGACCTTACAATGAGCAGTTCTTC | CASSLSVLGPYNEQFF
- | TRBJ2-7 | - | TRBV11-2 | TGTGCCAGCAGCTTAGTAGGCGGGATGGTCTACGAGCAGTACTTC | CASSLVGGMVYEQYF
- | TRBJ2-2 | - | TRBV27 | TGTGCCAGCAGTGCTAGTTGGGCCGGGGAGCTGTTTTTT | CASSASWAGELFF
once | TRBJ2-2 | - | TRBV4-1 | TGCGCCAGCATGCTTAGCCGGAACACCGGGGAGCTGTTTTTT | CASMLSRNTGELFF
- | TRBJ2-3 | TRBD2 | TRBV12-5 | TGTGCTAGTGGTTGGACTAGCGGGAGGGAGCCAGATACGCAGTATTTT | CASGWTSGREPDTQYF
- | TRBJ1-4 | TRBD1 | TRBV28 | TGTGCCAGCAGCACGACAGGGCGGGGTGAAAAACTGTTTTTT | CASSTTGRGEKLFF
- | TRBJ1-2 | TRBD1 | TRBV10-2 | TGCGCCAGCAGTGAGTCGGGACAGAACCCGTTCACCTATGGCTACACCTTC | CASSESGQNPFTYGYTF
- | TRBJ1-2 | TRBD1 | TRBV10-3 | TGTGCCATCAGTGAGTCCCAGGGGGCATACTATGGCTACACCTTC | CAISESQGAYYGYTF
once | TRBJ2-7 | - | TRBV15 | TGTGCCACCTCCGACGACGAGGTGGGCGAGCAGTACTTC | CATSDDEVGEQYF
- | TRBJ2-3 | TRBD1 | TRBV27 | TGTGCCAGCAGTTTATCTCTCGGGGACAGGGGTACAGATACGCAGTATTTT | CASSLSLGDRGTDTQYF
once | TRBJ2-7 | - | TRBV11-3 | TGTGCCAGCAGCTTAAATTGGGGGTACGAGCAGTACTTC | CASSLNWGYEQYF
- | TRBJ2-7 | TRBD2 | TRBV9 | TGTGCCAGCAGCAACAAAGCTAGCGGCGAGCAGTACTTC | CASSNKASGEQYF
few | TRBJ1-1 | - | TRBV28 | TGTGCCAGCAGTCCCCACGGGGGGAACACTGAAGCTTTCTTT | CASSPHGGNTEAFF
- | TRBJ2-7 | - | TRBV28 | TGTGCCAGCAGTACCGCTATCTCCTACGAGCAGTACTTC | CASSTAISYEQYF
- | TRBJ2-2 | - | TRBV15 | TGTGCCACCAGCAGAGATTCGGGGTGGGGCGGGGAGCTGTTTTTT | CATSRDSGWGGELFF
- | TRBJ2-3 | - | TRBV19 | TGTGCCAGTAGTATAATGGGGGGTGTCGCAGATACGCAGTATTTT | CASSIMGGVADTQYF
- | TRBJ2-3 | - | TRBV6-4 | TGTGCCAGCAGTGATGGGGGTAGCACAGATACGCAGTATTTT | CASSDGGSTDTQYF
- | TRBJ2-5 | - | TRBV6-5 | TGTGCCAGCAGACCGGGAGTCTGGGAGACCCAGTACTTC | CASRPGVWETQYF
- | TRBJ2-1 | - | TRBV7-9 | TGTGCCAGCAGCTTAGCGCTAGGGGGGAATGAGCAGTTCTTC | CASSLALGGNEQFF
- | TRBJ2-1 | - | TRBV25-1 | TGTGCCAGCAGTGGATATGGGCAGGTCGGCAATGAGCAGTTCTTC | CASSGYGQVGNEQFF
- | TRBJ2-7 | - | TRBV7-9 | TGTGCCAGCAGCCAGGGGGGTAGCGGGAACGAGCAGTACTTC | CASSQGGSGNEQYF
- | TRBJ1-2 | - | TRBV19 | TGTGCCAGTAGTATAACCTCAGCGAACTATGGCTACACCTTC | CASSITSANYGYTF
- | TRBJ2-7 | TRBD1 | TRBV23-1 | TGCGCCAGCAGTCCTACGGGACAGGGTAACTACGAGCAGTACTTC | CASSPTGQGNYEQYF
few | TRBJ2-1 | TRBD2 | TRBV5-1 | TGCGCCAGCAGCTCTAGCGGGGGATACAATGAGCAGTTCTTC | CASSSSGGYNEQFF
- | TRBJ1-5 | TRBD1 | TRBV28 | TGTGCCAGCAGCTGGACAGGTTATCAGCCCCAGCATTTT | CASSWTGYQPQHF
- | TRBJ1-4 | TRBD1 | TRBV7-9 | TGTGCCAGCAGCTCGGGACAGTATAATGAAAAACTGTTTTTT | CASSSGQYNEKLFF
once | TRBJ2-1 | - | TRBV4-2 | TGTGCCAGCAGCCAAGATCTAGTCGATGAGCAGTTCTTC | CASSQDLVDEQFF
- | TRBJ2-3 | TRBD2 | TRBV6-4 | TGTGCCAGCAGCCGACTAGCGGGAGTTGGAGATACGCAGTATTTT | CASSRLAGVGDTQYF
- | TRBJ2-3 | - | TRBV30 | TGTGCCTGGAGTGTATCTTCCCCGGCCACAGATACGCAGTATTTT | CAWSVSSPATDTQYF
- | TRBJ2-4 | TRBD2 | TRBV5-4 | TGTGCCAGCAGCCCGTTCGCACCGGGAGGAGGTGGAAACATTCAGTACTTC | CASSPFAPGGGGNIQYF
few | TRBJ2-7 | - | TRBV4-1 | TGCGCCAGCAGCCAAGACCCGGGAGTGGGCTACGAGCAGTACTTC | CASSQDPGVGYEQYF
once | TRBJ2-1 | - | TRBV6-4 | TGTGCCAGCAGTGACCCGGGTTTTGGGAATGAGCAGTTCTTC | CASSDPGFGNEQFF
few | TRBJ2-2 | - | TRBV14 | TGTGCCAGCAGTTCTCAACCGTTCAGGGAGCTGTTTTTT | CASSSQPFRELFF
once | TRBJ2-7 | - | TRBV6-5 | TGTGCCAGCAGTTACGCCAGCGGGTTACCATACGAGCAGTACTTC | CASSYASGLPYEQYF
once | TRBJ2-2 | TRBD1 | TRBV9 | TGTGCCAGCAGTGGAGGCACAGGGGAGTCCGGGGAGCTGTTTTTT | CASSGGTGESGELFF
- | TRBJ2-7 | - | TRBV18 | TGTGCCAGCTCACCAAGTGACGCCTACGAGCAGTACTTC | CASSPSDAYEQYF
- | TRBJ2-1 | TRBD1 | TRBV19 | TGTGCCAGTAGTTCCACGACAGGGGGCCACAATGAGCAGTTCTTC | CASSSTTGGHNEQFF
- | TRBJ1-3 | - | TRBV9 | TGTGCCAGCAGCGTAGACCTCTCTGGAAACACCATATATTTT | CASSVDLSGNTIYF
- | TRBJ2-2 | - | TRBV2 | TGTGCCAGCAGGTCAGCGAACACCGGGGAGCTGTTTTTT | CASRSANTGELFF
- | TRBJ2-5 | - | TRBV6-5 | TGTGCCAGCAGTTACGAGGCCGCTCCGGAGACCCAGTACTTC | CASSYEAAPETQYF